What follows is one T cell receptor beta chain and its context. Germline lookup yields CDR1 SGHRS and CDR2 YFSETQ. V gave up 5 bases and J gave up 0 bases; unmatched junction bases: 8. There are 16 residues in the CDR3. The data originate from a study of shared clonotypes between healthy human individuals. The table came from immunoSEQ multiplex PCR; TCRdb's copy has only in-frame clones and leaves some out. The sample holds fewer than 650,000 clones, 70% to 80% seen once. The TCR sequence derives from a woman in her forties in good health. Some clones in this sample may be carry-over from other donors' samples. The sequenced sample was PBMCs. The chain combines TRBV5-1 with TRBJ2-7; the match to TRBD2 covers 10 bases. In DNA, the CDR3 is TGCGCCAGCAGGGGGCTAACTAGCGGGACCTCCTACGAGCAGTACTTC. This codes for CASRGLTSGTSYEQYF.